The 22 T cell receptor beta chains given below trace back to one sample, sequenced in a study of breast tumors, draining lymph nodes, adjacent tissues. Axillary draining lymph nodes of breast cancer patients supplied the node samples. TCRdb analysed the multiplex PCR reads with MiXCR anew, one entry per CDR3 protein. This sample has about 140,000 distinct CDR3 sequences, with about 33% found just once. The specimen sequenced was axillary lymph node tissue. Every receptor here comes from a female donor with breast cancer. Some clones in this sample may be carry-over from other donors' samples.

About this clonotype itself: A much larger clone differs by one base, so this may be a read error. V and J are TRBV3-1 and TRBJ2-3, with 9 bases matching TRBD2. V was clipped by 2 bases and J by 2 bases; unmatched bases: 5. Germline V gives CDR1 LGHDT, CDR2 YNNKEL (reference sequence). CDR3 size: 16 residues. The CDR3 bases are TGTGCCAGCAGCCAACAGCGGGGGGCCACCACAGATACGCAGTATTTT. Amino acid sequence: CASSQQRGATTDTQYF.

This clonotype was observed a single time. J is TRBJ2-3 and V is TRBV7-9, with D perhaps TRBD1 (5 bases). The J call is doubtful: the DNA matches TRBJ1-5 better. The CDR3 sequence is 15 residues long. In germline, CDR1 is SEHNR, CDR2 FQNEAQ (reference sequence). CDR3 sequence: CASSFQPWRGDTQHF. CDR3 DNA sequence: TGTGCCAGCAGCTTCCAACCGTGGAGAGGGGATACGCAGCATTTT.

The rearrangement joins TRBV5-1 to TRBJ2-2; possibly TRBD1 for D (5 bases). This CDR3 has 18 residues. The V and J ends lost 0 bases and 6 bases respectively, with 21 bases between them. Looked up from germline, CDR1 is SGHRS and CDR2 is YFSETQ. The CDR3: CASSLVGSSTANPGELFF. DNA of the CDR3: TGCGCCAGCAGCTTGGTCGGGTCCTCGACAGCCAACCCCGGGGAGCTGTTTTTT.

This clonotype occurred many times. The chain has TRBV6-4 and TRBJ1-2; 9 bases fit TRBD1. Trimming at V came to 2 bases and at J to 8 bases, leaving 6 bases not matched to a gene. Germline V lookup: CDR1 MRHNA, CDR2 SNTAGT. The CDR3 contains 14 residues. The CDR3 DNA sequence: TGTGCCAGCAGTGACCGGGACAGGGCTGGGGGCTACACCTTC. It codes for CASSDRDRAGGYTF.

V is TRBV9 and J is TRBJ1-2; D is perhaps TRBD1 (5 bases). Germline V gene lookup returns CDR1 SGDLS and CDR2 YYNGEE. The CDR3 covers 14 residues. Deletions cut 6 bases from V and 2 bases from J, with 14 bases between. CDR3 nucleotide sequence: TGTGCCAGCACTCAAAACCGACAGAACTATGGCTACACCTTC. It codes for CASTQNRQNYGYTF.

This clonotype was picked up many times. The chain uses TRBV19 and TRBJ1-4; D uncertain. The germline V gene has CDR1 LNHDA and CDR2 SQIVND (reference sequence). CDR3 length equals 14 residues. Trimming took 2 bases from V and 3 from J, leaving 7 bases between them. CDR3 residues: CASSIRMANEKLFF. The CDR3 DNA follows: TGTGCCAGTAGTATAAGGATGGCTAATGAAAAACTGTTTTTT.

As to this clonotype: No conserved phenylalanine or tryptophan is present at the end of the CDR3, so a read error is the likely explanation. The genes are TRBV13 and TRBJ1-3; 8 bases are a match to TRBD1. Unmatched junction bases numbered 9, after V lost 6 bases and J lost 2 bases. The germline gives CDR1 PRHDT, CDR2 FYEKMQ (reference sequence). The CDR3 loop spans 16 amino acids. The CDR3 coding sequence is TGTGCCAGCAGTTTATCAATGACAGGGGCTGGAAACACCATATATCTT. This codes for CASSLSMTGAGNTIYL.

This clonotype was counted ten times or more. The chain recombines TRBV4-1 with TRBJ1-2, with 8 bases identical to TRBD1. V was pared by 1 base and J by 8 bases, with 15 bases of the junction left unmatched. From germline, CDR1 is MGHRA and CDR2 YSYEKL. This CDR3 spans 17 amino acids. CDR3 loop: CASSQVALVGQGGGYTF. CDR3 bases: TGCGCCAGCAGCCAAGTTGCTTTGGTAGGACAGGGCGGCGGCTACACCTTC.

About this clonotype: A much bigger clone sits one base away, suggesting this may be a read error. V usage is TRBV20-1 and J usage is TRBJ2-1; 9 nucleotides align to TRBD1. Germline loops: CDR1 DFQATT, CDR2 SNEGSKA (reference sequence). The CDR3 consists of 14 residues. The CDR3 loop is CSATGTGSYTEQFF. The CDR3 region has the DNA TGCAGTGCTACTGGGACAGGGAGCTACACTGAGCAGTTCTTC.

This clonotype was found many times. This chain connects TRBV2 to TRBJ2-2, with unresolved D. The CDR3 loop spans 13 amino acids. Trimming took 6 bases from V and 4 from J, leaving 9 bases between them. CDR1 is SNHLY and CDR2 is FYNNEI in the germline V gene. CDR3 loop: CASRLYLTGELFF. CDR3 nucleotide sequence: TGTGCCAGCAGGCTGTACCTCACCGGGGAGCTGTTTTTT.

This clonotype has more than one count but fewer than ten. A much larger clone lies a single base off, so this may be a read error. The rearrangement joins TRBV7-8 to TRBJ2-1, with 12 bases fitting TRBD2. This CDR3 region has 19 residues. Germline V CDR1 and CDR2: SGHVS, FQNEAQ. The CDR3 reads CTSSLVGQGTRLAGAQQFF. Here the CDR3 DNA reads TGTACCAGCAGCTTAGTGGGACAGGGAACCAGACTAGCGGGGGCCCAGCAGTTCTTC.

This clonotype was seen ten or more times. This may be a read error, as it is one base from a much larger clone. This chain links TRBV7-9 with TRBJ2-6; 8 bases match TRBD1. There are 19 residues in the CDR3. Germline loops: CDR1 SEHNR, CDR2 FQNEAQ (reference sequence). CDR3: CASSLWGTGLLSGPNVLTF. For the CDR3, the DNA is TGTGCCAGCAGCTTGTGGGGGACAGGCTTATTGTCTGGGCCCAACGTCCTGACTTTC.

The table lists this clonotype with many counts. The rearrangement links TRBV5-6 to TRBJ1-6; tentatively, D is TRBD1 (6 bases). From germline, CDR1 is SGHDT and CDR2 YYEEEE. Trimming removed 2 bases from V and 3 bases from J, with 12 bases in between. CDR3 length: 16 amino acids. CDR3 sequence (DNA): TGTGCCAGCAGCTTTTCGGACAGAGACTATAATTCACCCCTCCACTTT. Translating gives CASSFSDRDYNSPLHF.

This clonotype was detected many times. The V and J genes are TRBV18 and TRBJ1-5; TRBD1 matches at 8 bases. The CDR3 is 14 residues long. Trimming took 5 bases from V and 7 from J; bases not matched to a gene: 7. Germline V lookup: CDR1 KGHSH, CDR2 LQKENI. The CDR3 DNA reads TGTGCCAGCTCAGTGGACAGGGAGGACCAGCCCCAGCATTTT. As protein: CASSVDREDQPQHF. Complete variable domain (other parts from reference TRBV18 and TRBJ1-5): NAGVMQNPRHLVRRRGQEARLRCSPMKGHSHVYWYRQLPEEGLKFMVYLQKENIIDESGMPKERFSAEFPKEGPSILRIQQVVRGDSAAYFCASSVDREDQPQHFGDGTRLSIL.

Comments on this clonotype: Given a much more abundant clone one base away, this may be a read error. The chain has TRBV6-5 and TRBJ2-5; tentatively, D is TRBD2 (5 bases). V lost 2 bases to trimming and J lost 7 bases, with 11 bases between them. The CDR3 length is 13 residues. Germline V gene data show CDR1 as MNHEY and CDR2 as SVGAGI. The CDR3 coding sequence is TGTGCCAGCAGTTACGCGGGCTCCAGGACCCAGTACTTC. This codes for CASSYAGSRTQYF.

This clonotype has a count of ten or more. This sequence joins TRBV20-1 and TRBJ2-1, with 11 bases matching TRBD2. V lost 6 bases to trimming and J lost 4 bases; unmatched junction nucleotides: 14. This CDR3 has 17 residues. CDR1 and CDR2 from the germline V gene are DFQATT and SNEGSKA (reference sequence). Written as DNA, the CDR3 is TGCAGTGCAAAGACAGGGAAACGGACTAGCGGGTACAATGAGCAGTTCTTC. It yields the protein CSAKTGKRTSGYNEQFF.

This clonotype was seen more than once but under ten times. The chain joins TRBV20-1 to TRBJ1-1; 8 nucleotides line up with TRBD1. Germline V gene data show CDR1 as DFQATT and CDR2 as SNEGSKA (reference sequence). J lost 0 bases, V lost 1 base, and 4 bases had no gene match. This CDR3 comprises 15 residues. CDR3 loop: CSARGPGGLNTEAFF. The CDR3 nucleotides read TGCAGTGCTAGAGGACCAGGGGGCCTGAACACTGAAGCTTTCTTT.

The rearrangement links TRBV20-1 to TRBJ2-3; 13 nucleotides agree with TRBD2. V dropped 5 bases and J dropped 4; count of bases not matched to a gene: 15. The CDR3 runs to 18 residues. The V gene's germline CDR1 is DFQATT and CDR2 SNEGSKA (reference sequence). The CDR3 nucleotides are TGCAGTGCTCGACGGGGACTAGCGGGATGGGGGCCCCCAGATACGCAGTATTTT. The encoded protein is CSARRGLAGWGPPDTQYF.

This clonotype was seen repeatedly, ten times or more. This chain uses TRBV28 with TRBJ1-2; weak D call: TRBD1 (6 bases). Trimming took 3 bases from V and 7 from J, leaving 18 bases between them. CDR1 and CDR2 (germline): MDHEN, SYDVKM. The CDR3 runs 15 residues. CDR3 region: CASSFENRAVGGYTF. CDR3 DNA: TGTGCCAGCAGTTTTGAAAACAGGGCGGTCGGTGGCTACACCTTC.

This clonotype was observed many times. The chain uses TRBV6-1 and TRBJ1-2; D is uncertain. V gave up 1 base and J gave up 8 bases, with 11 bases separating them. Germline CDR1 reads MNHNS; CDR2 reads SASEGT. The CDR3 consists of 13 residues. The CDR3 reads CASSEDRSGGYTF. DNA of the CDR3: TGTGCCAGCAGTGAAGACCGATCGGGCGGCTACACCTTC.

This clonotype was seen at least ten times. The chain has TRBV2 and TRBJ1-1; D gene ambiguous. Trimming took off 5 bases at V and 10 bases at J, with 14 bases between the two ends. Germline V gene sequence: CDR1 SNHLY, CDR2 FYNNEI. There are 12 residues in the CDR3. CDR3 in amino acids: CASSRTDVLAFF. As DNA, the CDR3 is TGTGCCAGCAGTAGGACTGACGTTTTAGCTTTCTTT.

As to this clonotype: The final CDR3 position lacks the conserved phenylalanine or tryptophan, pointing to a likely read error. The chain is built from TRBV12-3 or TRBV12-4 and TRBJ2-5, with D unresolved. Trimming removed 6 bases at V and 2 bases at J, with 10 bases between. There are 13 residues in the CDR3. Here the CDR3 reads CASSVRQQETQYV. The DNA for the CDR3 is TGTGCCAGCAGCGTCAGGCAACAAGAGACCCAGTACGTC.